One sample yielded the 24 T cell receptor beta chains listed below, sequenced in a study of blood T cells in healthy people across ages. Using a J-beta primer mix together with a sample-barcoded 5' primer, a second PCR was run for roughly 7 to 11 cycles. TCRdb re-analysed the 5' RACE reads in MiXCR, keeping a single row per CDR3 protein. The repertoire has about 640,000 distinct CDR3 sequences, under 70% of them found once; the top ten carry 30% to 40%. The sample consisted of blood. The receptors shown here come from a man aged 60 to 69 in good health.

This clonotype was found a few times. This chain uses TRBV29-1 with TRBJ2-3; D remains unclear. The germline gives CDR1 SQVTM, CDR2 ANQGSEA. V lost 4 bases and J 4 bases, leaving 12 bases between the germline ends. The CDR3 is 13 amino acids. CDR3 in DNA: TGCAGCGTTGCTCCGTATTGGCCAGATACGCAGTATTTT. Amino acid sequence: CSVAPYWPDTQYF.

This chain connects TRBV6-6 to TRBJ1-2; 8 nucleotides align to TRBD1. Trimming removed 5 bases from V and 8 bases from J; junction bases left unmatched: 10. The length of the CDR3 is 14 residues. The V gene's germline CDR1 is MNHNY and CDR2 SVGAGI (reference sequence). CDR3 nucleotide sequence: TGTGCCAGCAGTGTCCCTGGACAGGGCGAGGGCTACACCTTC. It codes for CASSVPGQGEGYTF.

This clonotype came up a few times. The chain joins TRBV20-1 to TRBJ2-1, with D possibly being TRBD1 or TRBD2 (6 bases each). The V end was cut by 6 bases, the J end by 9 bases, with 15 bases between. The germline CDR1 and CDR2 sequences are DFQATT and SNEGSKA (reference sequence). The CDR3 is 12 residues long. The CDR3 reads CSAPVGGREQFF. The CDR3 DNA reads as TGCAGTGCCCCGGTCGGGGGCCGTGAGCAGTTCTTC.

In the case of this clonotype: A clone one base away is much larger, so this may be a read error. J is TRBJ2-5 and V is TRBV4-2; 15 bases are shared with TRBD2. Germline assignment: CDR1 LGHNA and CDR2 YNFKEQ. The CDR3 has 19 residues. The CDR3 region has the DNA TGTGCCAGCAGCCAAGGTGTTGGGACTAGCGGGGGGCGCCAAGGGACCCAGTACTTC. Encoded protein: CASSQGVGTSGGRQGTQYF.

The J gene is TRBJ1-1, the V gene TRBV27; D gene unclear. V was shortened by 8 bases and J by 0 bases, with 16 bases between the two germline ends. Germline CDR1 MNHEY, CDR2 SMNVEV (reference sequence). This CDR3 spans 15 amino acids. CDR3 residues: CASSKGGNMNTEAFF. In nucleotides, the CDR3 is TGTGCCAGCTCCAAAGGAGGGAACATGAACACTGAAGCTTTCTTT.

This clonotype occurred once. The chain employs TRBV20-1 and TRBJ1-1, with a weak D call TRBD1 (6 bases). V was clipped by 3 bases and J by 5 bases, with 31 bases between them. There are 19 residues in the CDR3. CDR1 is DFQATT and CDR2 is SNEGSKA in the germline V gene (reference sequence). The CDR3 region is CSARDLTGSERGSLTEAFF. The CDR3 DNA reads as TGCAGTGCTAGGGACCTAACAGGGTCCGAGAGGGGTAGTTTGACTGAAGCTTTCTTT.

The V call is TRBV4-1, the J call TRBJ2-7, with TRBD2 identical over 8 bases. The DNA end is more similar to TRBJ2-5, so the J call may be wrong. CDR3 length: 16 residues. Germline CDR1 MGHRA, CDR2 YSYEKL. CDR3 sequence (DNA): TGCGCCAGCAGCCAAGATCCCGGGGGGGGCCGGGAGACCCAGTACTTC. Its protein product is CASSQDPGGGRETQYF.

V usage is TRBV9 and J usage is TRBJ2-3; TRBD2 might be the D (6 bases). The CDR3 runs 14 residues. The V gene's germline CDR1 is SGDLS and CDR2 YYNGEE. V lost 4 bases and J 4 bases, leaving 13 bases between the germline ends. This chain's CDR3 is CASSPYSGADTQYF. In nucleotides, the CDR3 is TGTGCCAGCAGCCCCTACTCGGGGGCAGATACGCAGTATTTT. The full variable domain, its missing parts supplied by reference TRBV9 and TRBJ2-3, is DSGVTQTPKHLITATGQRVTLRCSPRSGDLSVYWYQQSLDQGLQFLIQYYNGEERAKGNILERFSAQQFPDLHSELNLSSLELGDSALYFCASSPYSGADTQYFGPGTRLTVL.

This clonotype appeared a few times. The chain combines TRBV18 with TRBJ2-7; either TRBD1 or TRBD2 may fit D (5 bases each). The germline V gene encodes CDR1 KGHSH and CDR2 LQKENI. Trimming left V 2 bases short and J 5 bases short, with 7 bases between. The CDR3 consists of 12 residues. The CDR3 loop reads CASSPRGDEQYF. The CDR3 bases are TGTGCCAGCTCACCAAGGGGAGACGAGCAGTACTTC.

CDR3 nucleotide sequence: TGCAGCGTTGACGCCGGACAGGGAGATACGCAGTATTTT. Amino acids: CSVDAGQGDTQYF. The chain uses TRBV29-1 and TRBJ2-3; 8 bases agree with TRBD1. V gave up 3 bases and J gave up 5 bases; unmatched junction bases: 4. There are 13 residues in the CDR3. CDR1 is SQVTM and CDR2 is ANQGSEA in the germline V gene.

J is TRBJ2-3 and V is TRBV27; TRBD1 matches 8 bases. This CDR3 region has 12 residues. J gave up 6 bases and V 8 bases, and 4 bases lay outside the gene matches. Per germline, CDR1 MNHEY and CDR2 SMNVEV (reference sequence). CDR3 amino acids: CASRTGLDTQYF. In DNA, the CDR3 is TGTGCCAGCCGGACAGGGTTGGATACGCAGTATTTT.

The chain employs TRBV7-2 and TRBJ2-5; possible D gene TRBD1, 6 bases. Germline assignment: CDR1 SGHTA and CDR2 FQGNSA. With 4 bases removed from V and 4 bases from J, the gap between germline ends came to 13 bases. The CDR3 totals 14 residues. This CDR3 is CASSSQGSRETQYF. The CDR3 coding sequence is TGTGCCAGCAGCTCACAGGGAAGTCGAGAGACCCAGTACTTC.

The rearrangement links TRBV3-1 to TRBJ2-3; 8 bases align to TRBD1. The V gene's germline CDR1 is LGHDT and CDR2 YNNKEL (reference sequence). The trim removed 6 bases at V and 5 bases at J, leaving 10 bases unmatched. The CDR3 has 15 residues. This chain's CDR3 is CASSFGQGQEDTQYF. DNA of the CDR3: TGTGCCAGCAGTTTCGGACAGGGACAGGAAGATACGCAGTATTTT.

The chain is built from TRBV4-2 and TRBJ2-3; D not resolved. This CDR3 has 14 residues. Germline V lookup: CDR1 LGHNA, CDR2 YNFKEQ. The V gene lost 0 bases and the J gene lost 4 bases, with 8 bases spanning the gap. For the CDR3, the DNA is TGTGCCAGCAGCCAAGACCAGCCTCCAGATACGCAGTATTTT. It translates to CASSQDQPPDTQYF.

The chain links TRBV6-4 to TRBJ2-7; D not certain. The V end lost 6 bases, the J end lost 0 bases, and 18 bases lay between the germline ends. This CDR3 comprises 16 residues. Germline V gives CDR1 MRHNA, CDR2 SNTAGT. CDR3 region: CASSALVAESSYEQYF. The CDR3, as DNA: TGTGCCAGCAGCGCTTTAGTCGCGGAAAGCTCCTACGAGCAGTACTTC.

This clonotype was observed a single time. A read error may account for a junction end that differs from germline. V gene TRBV20-1 combines with J gene TRBJ2-4; 14 bases agree with TRBD2. CDR1 is DFQATT and CDR2 is SNEGSKA in the germline V gene (reference sequence). CDR3 length: 17 amino acids. CDR3: CSARGTSGGPPPNIRYF. CDR3 DNA: TGCAGTGCCAGGGGGACTAGCGGGGGACCCCCTCCGAACATTCGGTACTTC.

This clonotype occurred a few times. The genes are TRBV6-5 and TRBJ2-7; 10 bases line up with TRBD1. Germline V gene data show CDR1 as MNHEY and CDR2 as SVGAGI. The trim removed 0 bases at V and 1 base at J, leaving 0 bases unmatched. The CDR3 has 15 amino acids. For the CDR3, the DNA is TGTGCCAGCAGTTACTCGGGACAGGGGTCCTACGAGCAGTACTTC. Protein sequence: CASSYSGQGSYEQYF.

The gene calls are TRBV6-5 and TRBJ2-5; D may correspond to TRBD1 or TRBD2 (7 bases each). Between the trimmed V and J ends, which lost 4 bases and 11 bases, there was a span of 32 bases. The germline CDR1 and CDR2 sequences are MNHEY and SVGAGI. CDR3 size: 18 residues. The DNA of the CDR3 is TGTGCCAGCAGTTGGTGGGACAGCCACCGGACTAGGCGCAATGAGCAGTACTTC. It encodes CASSWWDSHRTRRNEQYF.

V gene TRBV10-2 combines with J gene TRBJ1-2; 8 bases line up with TRBD1. The CDR3 sequence is 13 residues long. V trimming: 7 bases; J trimming: 6 bases; junction bases outside the gene matches: 7. The germline CDR1 and CDR2 sequences are WSHSY and SAAADI. The CDR3 nucleotides read TGCGCCAGCAACCCAGGGGGCGCGGATGGCTACACCTTC. This encodes CASNPGGADGYTF.

As regards this clonotype: Mismatch with germline at one junction end may stem from a read error. The chain employs TRBV12-5 and TRBJ2-5; D unresolved. The length of the CDR3 is 15 residues. In germline, CDR1 is LGHNT, CDR2 FRNRAP. CDR3 protein: CASGLAHLYQETQYF. The CDR3 coding sequence is TGTGCCAGTGGTTTGGCACACTTGTACCAAGAGACCCAGTACTTC.

This clonotype was seen more than once but under ten times. This chain uses TRBV6-2 or TRBV6-3 with TRBJ2-5; D may be TRBD1 (5 bases). Deletions cut 7 bases from V and 5 bases from J, with 20 bases between. The CDR3 spans 15 residues. Germline V gene sequence: CDR1 MNHEY, CDR2 SVGEGT. For the CDR3, the DNA is TGTGCCAGCACCCCACGGTGGGGCCAGGTGGAGACCCAGTACTTC. Protein: CASTPRWGQVETQYF.

This clonotype was detected only a few times. The chain combines TRBV29-1 with TRBJ2-1, with TRBD1 identical over 12 bases. The length of the CDR3 is 16 residues. Trimming took 0 bases from V and 6 from J; bases not matched to a gene: 6. CDR1 is SQVTM and CDR2 is ANQGSEA in the germline V gene. The CDR3 spells CSVEDGGTGGINEQFF. In DNA, the CDR3 is TGCAGCGTTGAAGATGGGGGGACAGGGGGCATCAATGAGCAGTTCTTC.

The genes are TRBV7-9 and TRBJ2-5; TRBD1 matches 7 bases. The J call may be wrong; the DNA end is better matched by TRBJ2-7. The CDR3 totals 15 residues. The germline V gene encodes CDR1 SEHNR and CDR2 FQNEAQ (reference sequence). The CDR3 protein is CASSSQGDRAYEQYF. DNA for the CDR3: TGTGCCAGCAGCTCCCAGGGGGATCGCGCCTACGAGCAGTACTTC.

This chain connects TRBV12-3 or TRBV12-4 to TRBJ2-1; TRBD1 matches at 10 bases. The CDR3 runs 14 residues. With 8 bases clipped from V and 7 bases from J, the junction kept 8 bases outside the gene matches. The CDR3 sequence: CASLRDRGPNEQFF. CDR3 DNA: TGTGCCAGCCTCCGGGACAGGGGCCCTAATGAGCAGTTCTTC.